This T cell receptor (beta chain) was captured in a study of cytomegalovirus exposure and HLA in healthy donors. PCR involved 60 Vbeta and 13 Jbeta primers. Some clones are missing from TCRdb's copy, which holds only in-frame ones; the method was immunoSEQ multiplex PCR. The sample includes some 170,000 clones, about 80% of them seen just once. General observations from the study: Data from an earlier analysis indicated that most TCR beta V segments were productive either about 87% or about 30% of the time. CMV serostatus was the only immune exposure information that was available. The authors later found most CMV-associated TCR beta chains appeared HLA-restricted.

The CDR3 is made up of 14 amino acids. From germline, CDR1 is MGHRA and CDR2 YSYEKL. The V gene lost 3 bases and the J gene lost 2 bases, with 11 bases spanning the gap. This clone appeared a few times. The target antigen is unknown. The sequence was obtained from a man in his forties or fifties in good health and CMV-seronegative. The V call is TRBV4-1, the J call TRBJ2-7; weak D call: TRBD1 (5 bases). Material: PBMCs. The CDR3 region is CASSHPDSPYEQYF. The CDR3 coding sequence is TGCGCCAGCAGCCATCCCGACAGCCCCTACGAGCAGTACTTC.